This is a list of T cell receptor beta chains from one sample in a study of blood T cell repertoires in COVID-19. Sequenced by immunoSEQ multiplex PCR; TCRdb stores in-frame clones only, minus some. The sample has about 360,000 clones; more than 85% are singletons. Sequencing was performed on peripheral blood. These receptors came from a human donor in a cohort sampled during active COVID-19. Both conserved end residues are part of each CDR3. D genes are given only for firm matches. Not all rows give a size; the values are once, few, many and, for expanded clones, a class.

cdr3_length,v_call,j_call,clone_size,d_call,cdr3_nt,cdr3_aa
14,TRBV30,TRBJ1-5,NA,TRBD1,TGTGCCTGGAGTACCGGGACAGGGTATCAGCCCCAGCATTTT,CAWSTGTGYQPQHF
13,TRBV19,TRBJ1-5,once,TRBD1,TGTGCCAGTAACGGACAGGGGGATCAGCCCCAGCATTTT,CASNGQGDQPQHF
17,TRBV5-1,TRBJ2-7,NA,TRBD2,TGCGCCAGCAGGGCGGGACTAGCGGGGGGATTTACCTACGAGCAGTACTTC,CASRAGLAGGFTYEQYF
13,TRBV29-1,TRBJ1-3,NA,NA,TGCAGCGTCGCAGACACCTCTGGAAACACCATATATTTT,CSVADTSGNTIYF
15,TRBV6-5,TRBJ2-2,NA,TRBD1,TGTGCCAGCAGTTACGACAGGGCTGGGTCCGGGGAGCTGTTTTTT,CASSYDRAGSGELFF
17,TRBV25-1,TRBJ2-7,NA,TRBD2,TGTGCCAGCAGTGAAAACCAGGCCAGCGGGGAACCCTACGAGCAGTACTTC,CASSENQASGEPYEQYF
15,TRBV6-1,TRBJ1-4,NA,NA,TGTGCCAGCTGTGAAGCCGGTCCCCTAAATGAAAAACTGTTTTTT,CASCEAGPLNEKLFF
17,TRBV4-1,TRBJ2-2,NA,TRBD2,TGCGCCAGCAGCCTACATAGCGGGGGCGGGCGCGCCGGGGAGCTGTTTTTT,CASSLHSGGGRAGELFF
16,TRBV7-3,TRBJ2-1,NA,NA,TGTGCCAGCAGCATAGACTTGGATCCAACCCTCAATGAGCAGTTCTTC,CASSIDLDPTLNEQFF
16,TRBV7-9,TRBJ1-1,NA,TRBD1,TGTGCCAGCCGCTTACAGAAAGGGGGCCGGGGGACTGAAGCTTTCTTT,CASRLQKGGRGTEAFF
17,TRBV6-2/TRBV6-3,TRBJ2-5,NA,NA,TGTGCCAGCAGTCGGAATAGGGCGGGGAGCTTTGAAGAGACCCAGTACTTC,CASSRNRAGSFEETQYF
16,TRBV19,TRBJ2-6,NA,NA,TGTGCCAGTAGTCCTAGCCGAAGGGCTGGGGCCAACGTCCTGACTTTC,CASSPSRRAGANVLTF
15,TRBV30,TRBJ1-6,NA,NA,TGTGCCTGGAGTGTAGGGGCTATCCATAATTCACCCCTCCACTTT,CAWSVGAIHNSPLHF
16,TRBV4-1,TRBJ2-7,NA,TRBD2,TGCGCCAGCAGCCAAGCGGTACGCGGGGGTGGTAACGAGCAGTACTTC,CASSQAVRGGGNEQYF
14,TRBV30,TRBJ2-3,NA,NA,TGTGCCTGGGGCGGAGGGACTAGCACAGATACGCAGTATTTT,CAWGGGTSTDTQYF
16,TRBV4-1,TRBJ1-4,NA,NA,TGCGCCAGCAGCCAAGAGCGGCTAAGAGGGAATGAAAAACTGTTTTTT,CASSQERLRGNEKLFF
14,TRBV11-2,TRBJ2-5,NA,TRBD2,TGTGCCAGCAGCGACGGGGGGGGTAGAGAGACCCAGTACTTC,CASSDGGGRETQYF
16,TRBV30,TRBJ2-5,NA,NA,TGTGCCTGGAAGGGGCAACCCGCACTCTCGGAAGAGACCCAGTACTTC,CAWKGQPALSEETQYF
17,TRBV15,TRBJ2-1,NA,TRBD2,TGTGCCACCAGCCATTTGAAGACTAGCGGGAGTGGTAATGAGCAGTTCTTC,CATSHLKTSGSGNEQFF
15,TRBV2,TRBJ2-2,NA,TRBD1,TGTGCCAGCAGCCCGGGACAGGCAAACACCGGGGAGCTGTTTTTT,CASSPGQANTGELFF
16,TRBV5-1,TRBJ2-2,NA,TRBD2,TGCGCCAGCAGCTCGAGGTTAGCGGGGCAAACCGGGGAGCTGTTTTTT,CASSSRLAGQTGELFF
16,TRBV2,TRBJ1-4,NA,TRBD1,TGTGCCAGCAGCGAAGAGCCAGGGGGCTGGAATGAAAAACTGTTTTTT,CASSEEPGGWNEKLFF
12,TRBV12-3/TRBV12-4,TRBJ2-7,NA,NA,TGTGCCAGCAGTTTATCAGGGTATGAGCAGTACTTC,CASSLSGYEQYF
15,TRBV3-1/TRBV3-2,TRBJ1-1,NA,TRBD1,TGCGCCAGCAGCCAGGGGACAGGGGAGGGAACTGAAGCTTTCTTT,CASSQGTGEGTEAFF
15,TRBV20-1,TRBJ2-3,NA,TRBD2,TGCAGTGCTAGTGGGCTAGCGGGTAGCACAGATACGCAGTATTTT,CSASGLAGSTDTQYF
17,TRBV7-6,TRBJ2-5,NA,TRBD2,TGTGCCAGCAGCTTAGGCCTAGCGGGAGGTTTTGAGGAGACCCAGTACTTC,CASSLGLAGGFEETQYF
16,TRBV2,TRBJ2-1,NA,TRBD2,TGTGCCAGCAGTGATGTGACTAGCGGGGGAGAGGATGAGCAGTTCTTC,CASSDVTSGGEDEQFF
13,TRBV19,TRBJ2-7,NA,NA,TGTGCCAGTAGTAGCAGGACAGCCTACGAGCAGTACTTC,CASSSRTAYEQYF
14,TRBV5-6,TRBJ1-2,NA,NA,TGTGCCAGCAGTTCGACAGGCCCCGCTTATGGCTACACCTTC,CASSSTGPAYGYTF
13,TRBV27,TRBJ2-1,few,TRBD2,TGTGCCAGCACTAGCGGGAGTAGTAATGAGCAGTTCTTC,CASTSGSSNEQFF
15,TRBV28,TRBJ2-7,NA,NA,TGTGCCAGCAGTTCCGCGGGCGGGGGCGACTACGAGCAGTACTTC,CASSSAGGGDYEQYF
15,TRBV2,TRBJ2-3,NA,NA,TGTGCCAGCAGTGACCGGTGGGGGGGCACAGATACGCAGTATTTT,CASSDRWGGTDTQYF
15,TRBV6-7,TRBJ2-7,NA,TRBD2,TGTGCCAGCAGGGGACTAGCGGGGTTTAACTACGAGCAGTACTTC,CASRGLAGFNYEQYF
15,TRBV9,TRBJ2-3,NA,TRBD2,TGTGCCAGCAGCGTAGGCGGGGGGCTCACAGATACGCAGTATTTT,CASSVGGGLTDTQYF
15,TRBV9,TRBJ2-3,once,TRBD2,TGTGCCAGCAGCGCGGCCGGGACTAGCGCAGATACGCAGTATTTT,CASSAAGTSADTQYF
15,TRBV9,TRBJ2-7,NA,TRBD2,TGTGCCAGCAGCCCGGATAGCGGGGCTTACTACGAGCAGTACTTC,CASSPDSGAYYEQYF
14,TRBV19,TRBJ2-2,NA,TRBD1,TGTGCCAGTAGTATGGGACAGAGCACCGGGGAGCTGTTTTTT,CASSMGQSTGELFF
14,TRBV5-5,TRBJ1-1,NA,NA,TGTGCCAGCAGCCATCAGAAAACGAACACTGAAGCTTTCTTT,CASSHQKTNTEAFF
14,TRBV30,TRBJ1-3,NA,NA,TGTGCCTGGAGTGTCGGGGGGAGGGAAGGCACCATATATTTT,CAWSVGGREGTIYF
14,TRBV18,TRBJ1-4,NA,NA,TGTGCCAGCACAGAGATAGGTGGGTCTGAAAAACTGTTTTTT,CASTEIGGSEKLFF
14,TRBV6-1,TRBJ2-2,NA,TRBD1,TGTGCCAGCAGTGAAACAGGGGACACCGGGGAGCTGTTTTTT,CASSETGDTGELFF
15,TRBV28,TRBJ1-1,NA,NA,TGTGCCAGCAGTCCGTCTTGGGGGGTGAACACTGAAGCTTTCTTT,CASSPSWGVNTEAFF
17,TRBV27,TRBJ2-1,NA,TRBD1,TGTGCCAGCAGTCCACCGCCCTGGACAGGGAGAAACAATGAGCAGTTCTTC,CASSPPPWTGRNNEQFF
16,TRBV2,TRBJ1-3,NA,NA,TGTGCCAGCAGTGAAGTTCTGACTGCACCTGGAAACACCATATATTTT,CASSEVLTAPGNTIYF
12,TRBV3-1/TRBV3-2,TRBJ1-3,NA,NA,TGTGCCAGCAGCCAAGGTGCGAACACCATATATTTT,CASSQGANTIYF
13,TRBV3-1/TRBV3-2,TRBJ1-1,NA,NA,TGTGCCAGCAGCCAAGGCGGGGCTGGTGAAGCTTTCTTT,CASSQGGAGEAFF
13,TRBV7-7,TRBJ2-1,NA,NA,TGTGCTAGCAGCTTACATGAGAGCTATGAGCAGTTCTTC,CASSLHESYEQFF
14,TRBV11-2,TRBJ2-1,once,TRBD1,TGTGCCAGCAGCGTTTCACAGGGGAACAATGAGCAGTTCTTC,CASSVSQGNNEQFF
14,TRBV28,TRBJ2-1,NA,NA,TGTGCCAGCAGTTTAGCGGGATCTTATCATGAGCAGTTCTTC,CASSLAGSYHEQFF
16,TRBV6-5,TRBJ1-2,NA,TRBD1,TGTGCCAGCAGTTACTTTGGGGGATTACAGGGGGATGGCTACACCTTC,CASSYFGGLQGDGYTF
17,TRBV7-3,TRBJ2-2,NA,TRBD2,TGTGCCAGCAGCGCCGGTCCTAGCGGGAGGGGAACCGGGGAGCTGTTTTTT,CASSAGPSGRGTGELFF
14,TRBV5-1,TRBJ2-3,once,TRBD2,TGCGCCAGCAAGCTGGGACTAGTCACAGATACGCAGTATTTT,CASKLGLVTDTQYF
15,TRBV28,TRBJ2-1,NA,TRBD1,TGTGCCAGCAGGCCGGGACAGAGGACTCGGAATGAGCAGTTCTTC,CASRPGQRTRNEQFF
13,TRBV14,TRBJ1-1,few,NA,TGTGCCAGCAGCCAGACAAAGAACACTGAAGCTTTCTTT,CASSQTKNTEAFF
15,TRBV27,TRBJ2-2,once,TRBD2,TGTGCCATCCAAATCCCGGGAGGGGTCACCGGGGAGCTGTTTTTT,CAIQIPGGVTGELFF